The rows below give T cell receptor beta chains drawn from one sample of a study of TIL therapy for anti-PD-1-resistant metastatic lung cancer. This table comes from immunoSEQ multiplex PCR, and its TCRdb copy is limited to in-frame clones, with some not included. Counted here are roughly 60,000 clones, more than 75% occurring once; the ten biggest clones make up just over 2.5%. The sequencing used blood, collected at baseline. These receptors were collected from a person aged 30 to 80 with non-small cell lung cancer. Each CDR3 is given with its conserved first and last residue. Each record gives: V gene, D gene, CDR3 length, clone size, J gene, CDR3 DNA, CDR3 protein. D genes are given only for firm matches. A clone size is listed for some rows: how often the clone was seen (once, few, many), or a class if it is expanded.

V: TRBV28
D: TRBD2
length: 20
size: -
J: TRBJ2-3
DNA: TGTGCCAGCAGTTTCCAGCGGGGGAAAAAAATAAAAGTTAGCACAGATACGCAGTATTTT
CDR3: CASSFQRGKKIKVSTDTQYF

V: TRBV10-3
D: TRBD2
length: 15
size: -
J: TRBJ2-1
DNA: TGTGCCAGTGGCTTAGCGGGGGGTAGAGACAATGAGCAGTTCTTC
CDR3: CASGLAGGRDNEQFF

V: TRBV7-9
D: TRBD1
length: 15
size: -
J: TRBJ1-4
DNA: TGTGCCAGCAGCTTGGCAGGGGGCGGGAATGAAAAACTGTTTTTT
CDR3: CASSLAGGGNEKLFF

V: TRBV15
D: -
length: 13
size: -
J: TRBJ2-1
DNA: TGTGCCACCAGCGCGCCTTCCTACAATGAGCAGTTCTTC
CDR3: CATSAPSYNEQFF

V: TRBV9
D: TRBD2
length: 15
size: -
J: TRBJ2-7
DNA: TGTGCCAGCAGCGTAGGCAGCGGGGCTACCTACGAGCAGTACTTC
CDR3: CASSVGSGATYEQYF

V: TRBV18
D: -
length: 15
size: -
J: TRBJ2-7
DNA: TGTGCCAGCTCACCTCCAGACCGGACCCCCTACGAGCAGTACTTC
CDR3: CASSPPDRTPYEQYF

V: TRBV19
D: TRBD1
length: 13
size: -
J: TRBJ2-7
DNA: TGTGCCAGTAGCCGGGACAGGAACTACGAGCAGTACTTC
CDR3: CASSRDRNYEQYF

V: TRBV29-1
D: TRBD2
length: 15
size: once
J: TRBJ2-7
DNA: TGCAGCGTTGTGTTGTCGGGAGGGAGCTCCTACGAGCAGTACTTC
CDR3: CSVVLSGGSSYEQYF

V: TRBV3-1/TRBV3-2
D: TRBD2
length: 14
size: few
J: TRBJ2-7
DNA: TGTGCCAGCAGCCCGAGCGGGAGCTCCTACGAGCAGTACTTC
CDR3: CASSPSGSSYEQYF

V: TRBV28
D: TRBD1
length: 12
size: -
J: TRBJ1-2
DNA: TGTGCCACAAGGGACAGGGTAGGCGGCTACACCTTC
CDR3: CATRDRVGGYTF

V: TRBV10-3
D: -
length: 16
size: -
J: TRBJ1-3
DNA: TGTGCCATCAGTGAGCAACCCGGGACAACTGGAAACACCATATATTTT
CDR3: CAISEQPGTTGNTIYF

V: TRBV5-5
D: TRBD2
length: 15
size: -
J: TRBJ2-1
DNA: TGTGCCAGCAGCTCTCTAGCGGGAGGTGGGAATGAGCAGTTCTTC
CDR3: CASSSLAGGGNEQFF

V: TRBV7-9
D: -
length: 15
size: once
J: TRBJ1-2
DNA: TGTGCCAGCAGCCCCGGCAGGGTATTTTACTATGGCTACACCTTC
CDR3: CASSPGRVFYYGYTF

V: TRBV15
D: -
length: 13
size: -
J: TRBJ2-2
DNA: TGTGCCACCAGCAGAGAGGGCAGGACGGAGCTGTTTTTT
CDR3: CATSREGRTELFF

V: TRBV5-1
D: -
length: 14
size: -
J: TRBJ2-7
DNA: TGCGCCAGCAGCACAGAACAGGGTTCCGACGAGCAGTACTTC
CDR3: CASSTEQGSDEQYF

V: TRBV30
D: TRBD1
length: 13
size: -
J: TRBJ1-5
DNA: TGTGCCTGGAGTGTACAGGGGGTTCAGCCCCAGCATTTT
CDR3: CAWSVQGVQPQHF

V: TRBV18
D: -
length: 18
size: few
J: TRBJ2-2
DNA: TGTGCCAGCTCACCACTCGGTGGGAGTGGTCGGTACGCCGGGGAGCTGTTTTTT
CDR3: CASSPLGGSGRYAGELFF

V: TRBV28
D: -
length: 12
size: -
J: TRBJ2-3
DNA: TGTGCCAGCAGTTCCGGGACAGATACGCAGTATTTT
CDR3: CASSSGTDTQYF

V: TRBV11-2
D: -
length: 14
size: -
J: TRBJ2-7
DNA: TGTGCCAGCAGCTTAGGGGCCTTCTCCTACGAGCAGTACTTC
CDR3: CASSLGAFSYEQYF

V: TRBV11-3
D: TRBD1
length: 15
size: -
J: TRBJ2-1
DNA: TGTGCCAGCAGCTTAGGACAGGGTCAGGTAAATGAGCAGTTCTTC
CDR3: CASSLGQGQVNEQFF

V: TRBV6-5
D: TRBD1
length: 12
size: -
J: TRBJ2-7
DNA: TGTGCCAGCAGCCTTGGACAGGGGGCGAAGAACTTC
CDR3: CASSLGQGAKNF

V: TRBV10-1
D: -
length: 15
size: -
J: TRBJ1-1
DNA: TGCGCCAGCAGTGATCAGGGGTTTTCGGACACTGAAGCTTTCTTT
CDR3: CASSDQGFSDTEAFF

V: TRBV18
D: TRBD2
length: 13
size: -
J: TRBJ2-5
DNA: TGTGCCAGCTCACCAAGCGGGATACAGACCCAGTACTTC
CDR3: CASSPSGIQTQYF

V: TRBV10-3
D: TRBD2
length: 15
size: -
J: TRBJ2-1
DNA: TGTGCCATCAGTGCTCAGGGCGGGAGTTTCAATGAGCAGTTCTTC
CDR3: CAISAQGGSFNEQFF

V: TRBV27
D: -
length: 15
size: -
J: TRBJ2-7
DNA: TGTGCCAGCTCCCTTGGGAGCGGAAGCTCCTACGAGCAGTACTTC
CDR3: CASSLGSGSSYEQYF

V: TRBV27
D: -
length: 13
size: -
J: TRBJ2-1
DNA: TGTGCCAGCAGTTTGATCGGAAAGGGGGACCAGTTCTTC
CDR3: CASSLIGKGDQFF

V: TRBV5-6
D: TRBD2
length: 15
size: once
J: TRBJ2-3
DNA: TGTGCCAGCAGCTTAAGGCGGGGGGCGGCAGATACGCAGTATTTT
CDR3: CASSLRRGAADTQYF

V: TRBV29-1
D: -
length: 12
size: few
J: TRBJ2-7
DNA: TGCAGCGTTGCCAGACCACCCAACGAGCAGTACTTC
CDR3: CSVARPPNEQYF

V: TRBV7-9
D: -
length: 13
size: -
J: TRBJ2-5
DNA: TGTGCCAGCAGCATTAGTGGAGGAGAGACCCAGTACTTC
CDR3: CASSISGGETQYF

V: TRBV19
D: TRBD1
length: 14
size: -
J: TRBJ2-4
DNA: TGTGCCAGTAGCAAACCAACAGGGGGAAACATTCAGTACTTC
CDR3: CASSKPTGGNIQYF

V: TRBV2
D: TRBD1
length: 12
size: once
J: TRBJ1-4
DNA: TGTGCCAGCAGCCTGACAGGGGAAAAACTGTTTTTT
CDR3: CASSLTGEKLFF

V: TRBV27
D: TRBD2
length: 15
size: -
J: TRBJ2-1
DNA: TGTGCCAGCAGTCCCCGACTAGCGGGGGACAATGAGCAGTTCTTC
CDR3: CASSPRLAGDNEQFF

V: TRBV19
D: -
length: 14
size: -
J: TRBJ1-1
DNA: TGTGCCAGTAGTCCCTGGGAGGGGAACACTGAAGCTTTCTTT
CDR3: CASSPWEGNTEAFF

V: TRBV27
D: TRBD1
length: 16
size: -
J: TRBJ1-4
DNA: TGTGCCAGCAGTACCTCCGGACAGGGAGGGAGAGAAAAACTGTTTTTT
CDR3: CASSTSGQGGREKLFF

V: TRBV7-3
D: -
length: 12
size: -
J: TRBJ2-3
DNA: TGTGCCAGCAGCTTATATCGGGGTACGCAGTATTTT
CDR3: CASSLYRGTQYF

V: TRBV5-1
D: -
length: 14
size: -
J: TRBJ1-1
DNA: TGCGCCAGCAGGGAGGGACGGATGAACACTGAAGCTTTCTTT
CDR3: CASREGRMNTEAFF

V: TRBV6-5
D: -
length: 16
size: -
J: TRBJ2-3
DNA: TGTGCCAGCAGTTACGCATCCGCAATCCCCACAGATACGCAGTATTTT
CDR3: CASSYASAIPTDTQYF

V: TRBV5-5
D: -
length: 15
size: -
J: TRBJ1-1
DNA: TGTGCCAGCAGCTTGAGCGTACAGCCCAACACTGAAGCTTTCTTT
CDR3: CASSLSVQPNTEAFF

V: TRBV6-6
D: TRBD1
length: 17
size: few
J: TRBJ1-5
DNA: TGTGCCAGCAGCCGAAGTCAGGGGGAGAATAGCAATCAGCCCCAGCATTTT
CDR3: CASSRSQGENSNQPQHF

V: TRBV7-3
D: TRBD1
length: 16
size: -
J: TRBJ2-1
DNA: TGTGCCAGCAGCATCGACAGGGATAGCTCCTACAATGAGCAGTTCTTC
CDR3: CASSIDRDSSYNEQFF

V: TRBV7-6
D: TRBD1
length: 15
size: -
J: TRBJ2-7
DNA: TGTGCCAGCAGCTTCCGGACAGGGGGCTTAGCCGAGCAGTACTTC
CDR3: CASSFRTGGLAEQYF

V: TRBV16
D: -
length: 12
size: -
J: TRBJ2-1
DNA: TGTGCCAGCAGCCTTCCTCGCAATGAGCAGTTCTTC
CDR3: CASSLPRNEQFF

V: TRBV12-3/TRBV12-4
D: -
length: 11
size: -
J: TRBJ2-5
DNA: TGTGCCAGCAGTTTCAAAGAGACCCAGTACTTC
CDR3: CASSFKETQYF

V: TRBV3-1/TRBV3-2
D: -
length: 16
size: -
J: TRBJ1-3
DNA: TGTGCCAGCAGCCAAGGGCAGGGCGTCTCTGGAAACACCATATATTTT
CDR3: CASSQGQGVSGNTIYF

V: TRBV5-6
D: -
length: 14
size: -
J: TRBJ1-1
DNA: TGTGCCAGCAGCTTGACGACGGTGAACACTGAAGCTTTCTTT
CDR3: CASSLTTVNTEAFF

V: TRBV5-1
D: TRBD2
length: 15
size: -
J: TRBJ2-5
DNA: TGCGCCAGCAGCTTGAGCGGGGGCTTGGGGGAGACCCAGTACTTC
CDR3: CASSLSGGLGETQYF

V: TRBV9
D: -
length: 14
size: -
J: TRBJ2-2
DNA: TGTGCCAGCAGCGTAGTGCAGAACACCGGGGAGCTGTTTTTT
CDR3: CASSVVQNTGELFF

V: TRBV15
D: TRBD1
length: 18
size: -
J: TRBJ2-4
DNA: TGTGCCACCAGCCCGAGACAGGGGGCGCCCGACCCCAAAAACATTCAGTACTTC
CDR3: CATSPRQGAPDPKNIQYF

V: TRBV18
D: -
length: 15
size: -
J: TRBJ1-5
DNA: TGTGCCAGCTCACCAGCGGAGAATAGCAATCAGCCCCAGCATTTT
CDR3: CASSPAENSNQPQHF

V: TRBV6-5
D: TRBD2
length: 14
size: -
J: TRBJ2-7
DNA: TGTGCCAGCAGTTCCGGACTAGATACGTACGAGCAGTACTTC
CDR3: CASSSGLDTYEQYF

V: TRBV27
D: -
length: 13
size: once
J: TRBJ1-3
DNA: TGTGCCAGCAGTTTAGTCTCTGGAAACACCATATATTTT
CDR3: CASSLVSGNTIYF

V: TRBV7-8
D: TRBD2
length: 15
size: -
J: TRBJ2-3
DNA: TGTGCCAGCAGCTTACGAGCGGGGGTGACAGATACGCAGTATTTT
CDR3: CASSLRAGVTDTQYF

V: TRBV30
D: -
length: 14
size: -
J: TRBJ2-5
DNA: TGTGCCTGGAGTTTACAGGGCGGGGGAGAGACCCAGTACTTC
CDR3: CAWSLQGGGETQYF

V: TRBV11-3
D: TRBD2
length: 17
size: -
J: TRBJ2-1
DNA: TGTGCCAGCAGCTTAGAAACAGGCGGGGGGGCCTACAATGAGCAGTTCTTC
CDR3: CASSLETGGGAYNEQFF

V: TRBV3-1/TRBV3-2
D: -
length: 15
size: -
J: TRBJ1-2
DNA: TGTGCCAGCAGCCCGTCCGGGGGGCAGGACTATGGCTACACCTTC
CDR3: CASSPSGGQDYGYTF

V: TRBV5-5
D: -
length: 13
size: -
J: TRBJ2-3
DNA: TGTGCCAGCAGCGTACGGAGAGCTGATACGCAGTATTTT
CDR3: CASSVRRADTQYF

V: TRBV27
D: TRBD1
length: 14
size: once
J: TRBJ2-1
DNA: TGTGCCAGCAGTAGGACAGGGAGATACAATGAGCAGTTCTTC
CDR3: CASSRTGRYNEQFF

V: TRBV3-1/TRBV3-2
D: -
length: 14
size: -
J: TRBJ1-6
DNA: TGTGCCAGCAGCCTCGGAGTTGTTGGTTCACCCCTCCACTTT
CDR3: CASSLGVVGSPLHF